Listed here are 17 T cell receptor beta chains from one sample, sequenced in a study of T cells expressing NK-cell markers. Reprocessing the 5' RACE reads, TCRdb reports a single entry for every CDR3 protein and omits DNA. Here the sample table reports about 410,000 distinct CDR3 sequences. The source material was blood T cells: a sorted CD56 or NKG2C T cell subset, CD4+ or CD8+ T cells, or bulk PBMC T cells (not recorded which). The receptors here all came from a woman in her 50s in good health.

The chain recombines TRBV5-1 with TRBJ2-3; TCRdb reports TRBD1, a call that lacks DNA to check it against. The CDR3 runs to 15 residues. The V gene's germline CDR1 is SGHRS and CDR2 YFSETQ. The CDR3 sequence: CASSRRTGGADTQYF.

The V call is TRBV3-1, the J call TRBJ2-7; TCRdb indicates TRBD2, and absent DNA this call remains unverified. Germline loops: CDR1 LGHDT, CDR2 YNNKEL (reference sequence). The CDR3 consists of 17 residues. This chain's CDR3 is CASSQEYRTSGRDEQYF.

This chain links TRBV28 with TRBJ2-7. The CDR3 sequence is 12 residues long. Germline CDR1 and CDR2: MDHEN and SYDVKM. The chain's CDR3 is CASSLPPYEQYF. Based on the CDR3 plus reference TRBV28 and TRBJ2-7, the full variable domain is DVKVTQSSRYLVKRTGEKVFLECVQDMDHENMFWYRQDPGLGLRLIYFSYDVKMKEKGDIPEGYSVSREKKERFSLILESASTNQTSMYLCASSLPPYEQYFGPGTRLTVT.

This rearrangement joins TRBV2 to TRBJ1-4; TCRdb names TRBD1, which stays unverified in the absence of DNA. CDR3 size: 15 residues. The germline V gene has CDR1 SNHLY and CDR2 FYNNEI. The CDR3 sequence: CASSAGQGAGEKLFF.

The rearrangement joins TRBV29-1 to TRBJ2-1. Germline V gives CDR1 SQVTM, CDR2 ANQGSEA. This CDR3 is built from 13 residues. The CDR3 here is CSVEEGWAPGLFF.

The rearrangement uses TRBV5-6 and TRBJ2-1; without DNA, the TCRdb call of TRBD1 cannot be checked. Per germline, CDR1 SGHDT and CDR2 YYEEEE. The CDR3 is 11 amino acids. The CDR3: CATSRGHEQFF.

The chain is built from TRBV4-1 and TRBJ2-1; TCRdb designates TRBD2, a call that cannot be tested without DNA. The CDR3 runs to 14 residues. In germline, CDR1 is MGHRA, CDR2 YSYEKL. The chain's CDR3 is CASSLEDSDNEQFF.

The chain couples TRBV21-1 to TRBJ2-7; TCRdb's D call, TRBD1, is unchecked because there is no DNA. TRBV21-1 is a documented pseudogene. CDR3 length: 15 amino acids. CDR3 in amino acids: CASAPNPRVSYGQYF.

This rearrangement joins TRBV6-6 to TRBJ1-5. The CDR3 is 12 residues long. Germline CDR1 reads MNHNY; CDR2 reads SVGAGI (reference sequence). The CDR3 region is CASSTLAQPQHF.

This chain uses TRBV3-1 with TRBJ2-7; absent DNA, TCRdb's TRBD2 call cannot be checked. This CDR3 region has 17 residues. CDR1 and CDR2 (germline): LGHDT, YNNKEL (reference sequence). CDR3 loop: CASSPNPSTRGYGEQYF.

The gene calls are TRBV29-1 and TRBJ2-1; TCRdb reports TRBD2, a call that lacks DNA to check it against. Germline lookup yields CDR1 SQVTM and CDR2 ANQGSEA. The CDR3 totals 12 residues. The CDR3 loop reads CSVDTGGPAGFF.

This sequence joins TRBV30 and TRBJ2-1; TCRdb's D call, TRBD2, is unchecked because there is no DNA. CDR1 GTSNPN and CDR2 SVGIG come from the germline V gene (reference sequence). The CDR3 has 13 amino acids. CDR3 sequence: CAWSVRSGTEQFF.

The chain is built from TRBV20-1 and TRBJ1-6; TCRdb's D call, TRBD1, is unchecked because there is no DNA. Looked up from germline, CDR1 is DFQATT and CDR2 is SNEGSKA (reference sequence). The CDR3 is 15 residues long. CDR3 sequence reads: CSAREGQGIGSPLHF.

The chain employs TRBV6-1 and TRBJ2-2. Germline loops: CDR1 MNHNS, CDR2 SASEGT. This CDR3 has 15 residues. The CDR3 is CASSGTTANTGELFF.

The rearrangement links TRBV6-5 to TRBJ1-2; the D call of TRBD1 rests on TCRdb alone, since no DNA is present to check it. CDR3 length: 14 amino acids. CDR1 and CDR2 (germline): MNHEY, SVGAGI. CDR3 amino acids: CASSSSTPNYGYTF.

The chain is built from TRBV24-1 and TRBJ2-7. This CDR3 has 14 amino acids. Germline V lookup: CDR1 KGHDR, CDR2 SFDVKD. CDR3 in amino acids: CATSVSGRTYEQYF.

This chain links TRBV12-3 or TRBV12-4 with TRBJ2-7; TCRdb's assignment of TRBD2 cannot be checked, as there is no DNA. The CDR3 runs to 17 residues. CDR3 in amino acids: CASNTEEGLAGGYEQYF.